The 11 T cell receptor beta chains below all came from one sample that was sequenced in a study of blood T cell repertoires in COVID-19. Measured with immunoSEQ multiplex PCR; TCRdb has only the in-frame clones, and not every one. This table holds 150,000 or so clones, around 86% found once. The sample consisted of peripheral blood. Receptors were obtained from a man of 80 years or more with acute or convalescent COVID-19.

The chain recombines TRBV5-1 with TRBJ2-1, with D possibly being TRBD1 (6 bases). Trimming stripped 0 bases from V and 6 bases from J, with 10 bases between. This CDR3 comprises 14 residues. Germline loops: CDR1 SGHRS, CDR2 YFSETQ. CDR3 DNA sequence: TGCGCCAGCAGCTTGGACAGGGACGGCAATGAGCAGTTCTTC. Translation: CASSLDRDGNEQFF. Full variable domain (missing parts from reference TRBV5-1 and TRBJ2-1): KAGVTQTPRYLIKTRGQQVTLSCSPISGHRSVSWYQQTPGQGLQFLFEYFSETQRNKGNFPGRFSGRQFSNSRSEMNVSTLELGDSALYLCASSLDRDGNEQFFGPGTRLTVL.

This clone was counted at least ten times. The V call is TRBV7-9, the J call TRBJ1-4; D call uncertain. Germline loops: CDR1 SEHNR, CDR2 FQNEAQ (reference sequence). V dropped 0 bases and J dropped 3 bases, with 14 bases sitting between them. CDR3 length: 17 residues. The DNA for the CDR3 is TGTGCCAGCAGCTTAGCAGAACGCCTAACCCCTAATGAAAAACTGTTTTTT. Its protein product is CASSLAERLTPNEKLFF.

The CDR3 sequence is CAWSKVRANEQFF. The CDR3 bases are TGTGCCTGGAGCAAGGTGAGGGCAAATGAGCAGTTCTTC. The chain recombines TRBV30 with TRBJ2-1; weak D call: TRBD2 (5 bases). The germline V gene encodes CDR1 GTSNPN and CDR2 SVGIG (reference sequence). V lost 3 bases and J lost 7, with 13 bases in between. This CDR3 is built from 13 residues.

The chain employs TRBV20-1 and TRBJ2-5; D is unclear. Germline values: CDR1 DFQATT, CDR2 SNEGSKA (reference sequence). The CDR3 is 13 amino acids. Deletions cut 3 bases from V and 0 bases from J, with 8 bases between. The CDR3 here is CSASGQNQETQYF. The CDR3 region has the DNA TGCAGTGCTAGTGGGCAGAACCAAGAGACCCAGTACTTC.

This chain uses TRBV7-2 with TRBJ2-7; tentative D call: TRBD1 (5 bases). Trimming took 3 bases from V and 9 from J, leaving 9 bases between them. CDR3 length equals 11 residues. CDR1 is SGHTA, CDR2 FQGNSA, per germline. CDR3 sequence reads: CASSFRAGQYF. The CDR3 DNA is TGTGCCAGCAGCTTCAGGGCCGGGCAGTACTTC. Full variable domain (outside the CDR3, taken from reference TRBV7-2 and TRBJ2-7): GAGVSQSPSNKVTEKGKDVELRCDPISGHTALYWYRQSLGQGLEFLIYFQGNSAPDKSGLPSDRFSAERTGGSVSTLTIQRTQQEDSAVYLCASSFRAGQYFGPGTRLTVT.

This chain links TRBV6-5 with TRBJ1-2, with TRBD1 identical over 9 bases. CDR1 and CDR2 (germline): MNHEY, SVGAGI. V trimming: 4 bases; J trimming: 3 bases; junction bases outside the gene matches: 6. The CDR3 length is 15 residues. CDR3 region: CASSSSDRGHYGYTF. The CDR3 DNA reads as TGTGCCAGCAGTTCGTCGGACAGGGGCCACTATGGCTACACCTTC.

In this sample, this clone turned up once. The V call is TRBV7-8, the J call TRBJ2-1; tentative D call: TRBD2 (7 bases). This CDR3 has 13 amino acids. Germline loops: CDR1 SGHVS, CDR2 FQNEAQ. V dropped 5 bases and J dropped 6 bases, with 11 bases sitting between them. This CDR3 reads CASSQGGGNEQFF. The CDR3, as DNA: TGTGCCAGCAGCCAAGGGGGGGGCAATGAGCAGTTCTTC.

This clone has at least ten counts. The chain uses TRBV30 and TRBJ2-2, with TRBD1 as a possible D gene (7 bases). V was pared by 7 bases and J by 3 bases, with 12 bases between. Germline V gives CDR1 GTSNPN, CDR2 SVGIG (reference sequence). The CDR3 sequence is 13 residues long. CDR3 amino acids: CASRRGDTGELFF. In DNA form, the CDR3 reads TGTGCCTCCCGCAGGGGGGACACCGGGGAGCTGTTTTTT.

This rearrangement joins TRBV6-5 to TRBJ2-2, with D unclear. V lost 2 bases, J lost 5 bases, and 9 bases lay in between. Germline CDR1 is MNHEY and CDR2 is SVGAGI. The CDR3 is 14 residues long. CDR3 sequence reads: CASSYREQTGELFF. CDR3 bases: TGTGCCAGCAGTTACCGTGAACAAACCGGGGAGCTGTTTTTT.

The CDR3 sequence is CASRLATVTGELFF. The CDR3, as DNA: TGTGCCAGCAGGCTAGCGACGGTCACCGGGGAGCTGTTTTTT. The chain is built from TRBV28 and TRBJ2-2; possible D gene TRBD2, 6 bases. Deletions cut 6 bases from V and 4 bases from J, with 12 bases between. Germline V lookup: CDR1 MDHEN, CDR2 SYDVKM. CDR3 length: 14 amino acids.

Only a few counts were recorded for this clone. V usage is TRBV18 and J usage is TRBJ2-5; 8 nucleotides agree with TRBD1. Germline CDR1 is KGHSH and CDR2 is LQKENI. V was clipped by 3 bases and J by 5 bases; unmatched bases: 5. The CDR3 length is 14 residues. CDR3 sequence: CASSPLGQEETQYF. The CDR3 bases are TGTGCCAGCTCACCTTTGGGACAGGAGGAGACCCAGTACTTC.